The 8 T cell receptor beta chains below all came from one sample that was sequenced in a study of human T cells and chemical hapten exposure. In TCRdb, the RACE reads were re-called with MiXCR into one record per CDR3 protein. The top ten hold approximately 6.7% of the sample, which has about 40,000 distinct CDR3 sequences, approximately 3.4% seen once. The time point is: patch test 2, 6 weeks after DPC sensitization. Treatment described: therapeutic diphenylcyclopropenone sensitization with weekly scalp DPC. Sequenced material: whole blood, taken in connection with sensitization to the hapten diphenylcyclopropenone (DPC). These receptors all stem from a man aged 35-49 years with alopecia areata. Some clones in this sample may be carry-over from other donors' samples.

This clonotype was recorded many times. V and J are TRBV10-3 and TRBJ2-7; no definite D call. This CDR3 spans 15 amino acids. CDR1 is ENHRY, CDR2 SYGVKD, per germline. Trimming shortened V by 4 bases and J by 4 bases, and 17 bases separated the two germline ends. CDR3 DNA: TGTGCCATCAGTGGAAACGCCCCGGAGATTTACGAGCAGTACTTC. The encoded protein is CAISGNAPEIYEQYF.

Ten or more counts support this clonotype. The chain uses TRBV11-2 and TRBJ2-6; 8 bases match TRBD1. J gave up 0 bases and V 2 bases, and 6 bases lay outside the gene matches. The CDR3 is made up of 18 amino acids. Germline assignment: CDR1 SGHAT and CDR2 FQNNGV. The CDR3 DNA follows: TGTGCCAGCAGCTTAATCGGGACAGGACTCTCTGGGGCCAACGTCCTGACTTTC. It translates to CASSLIGTGLSGANVLTF.

This clonotype was counted ten times or more. This chain connects TRBV7-9 to TRBJ1-5, with 7 bases matching TRBD1. There are 12 residues in the CDR3. Per the germline V gene, CDR1 is SEHNR and CDR2 is FQNEAQ (reference sequence). J gave up 13 bases and V 6 bases, and 9 bases lay outside the gene matches. CDR3 loop: CASSTPRGPQHF. The CDR3 DNA reads TGTGCCAGCAGTACCCCGAGGGGGCCTCAGCATTTT.

The V call is TRBV3-1, the J call TRBJ1-5, with a tentative D call TRBD1 (6 bases). Trimming took 1 base from V and 6 from J, leaving 10 bases between them. The CDR3 is 14 residues long. From germline, CDR1 is LGHDT and CDR2 YNNKEL (reference sequence). In DNA form, the CDR3 reads TGTGCCAGCAGCCAAGGAGGGGGGACTCAGCCCCAGCATTTT. It specifies CASSQGGGTQPQHF. Variable domain in full (rest from reference TRBV3-1 and TRBJ1-5): DTAVSQTPKYLVTQMGNDKSIKCEQNLGHDTMYWYKQDSKKFLKIMFSYNNKELIINETVPNRFSPKSPDKAHLNLHINSLELGDSAVYFCASSQGGGTQPQHFGDGTRLSIL.

A few counts support this clonotype. The rearrangement links TRBV7-9 to TRBJ2-3, with 8 bases identical to TRBD1. V lost 5 bases, J lost 5 bases, and 9 bases stayed unmatched. The CDR3 is made up of 15 amino acids. In germline, CDR1 is SEHNR, CDR2 FQNEAQ (reference sequence). CDR3 sequence reads: CASSPDRAILDTQYF. The CDR3 region has the DNA TGTGCCAGCAGCCCGGACAGGGCCATCCTAGATACGCAGTATTTT.

This clonotype was counted many times. The CDR3 loop is CASSYTTSGGGSGKYF. The CDR3 DNA follows: TGTGCCAGCAGCTATACGACTAGCGGGGGGGGGTCCGGGAAGTACTTC. The J gene is TRBJ2-7, the V gene TRBV7-2, with TRBD2 identical over 14 bases. This CDR3 is 16 amino acids long. J gave up 11 bases and V 4 bases, and 13 bases lay outside the gene matches. Germline values: CDR1 SGHTA, CDR2 FQGNSA. Based on the CDR3 plus reference TRBV7-2 and TRBJ2-7, the full variable domain is GAGVSQSPSNKVTEKGKDVELRCDPISGHTALYWYRQSLGQGLEFLIYFQGNSAPDKSGLPSDRFSAERTGGSVSTLTIQRTQQEDSAVYLCASSYTTSGGGSGKYFGPGTRLTVT.

By share, this clonotype counts as medium-sized (0.01 to 0.1%). This rearrangement joins TRBV4-3 to TRBJ2-6; unclear D gene. V lost 0 bases to trimming and J lost 0 bases, with 12 bases between them. Germline V gene sequence: CDR1 LGHNA, CDR2 YSLEER. CDR3 length: 18 residues. The CDR3 spells CASSQEFELFSGANVLTF. The CDR3 region has the DNA TGCGCCAGCAGCCAAGAATTCGAGCTCTTCTCTGGGGCCAACGTCCTGACTTTC.

V is TRBV19 and J is TRBJ1-2, with D possibly being TRBD1 (5 bases). Germline loops: CDR1 LNHDA, CDR2 SQIVND (reference sequence). The length of the CDR3 is 15 residues. V was clipped by 5 bases and J by 2 bases, with 15 bases between them. CDR3 residues: CASSLTAILNYGYTF. CDR3 nucleotides: TGTGCCAGTAGTCTGACAGCTATCCTGAACTATGGCTACACCTTC.